This T cell receptor (beta chain) was identified during a study of metastatic and nonmetastatic thyroid tumors. Study overall: Malignant and benign thyroid patients had repertoires compared in peripheral blood and tumor or nodule tissue.

Note on this clone: The antigen is unknown.

Each patient went into thyroid surgery without having received any treatment. Authors' processing steps: To classify distant metastasis in papillary thyroid cancer, a model was built from CDR3 differences across clinicopathological groups. MiXCR was used by TCRdb to re-call the PCR reads. TCRdb, not the authors, supplied the V and J calls. This table has fewer than 20,000 clones, 21% appearing once. Study-wide findings and caveats: It was reportedly found that TCR beta diversity was significantly higher in malignant thyroid tumors than in benign nodules, a difference seen in both blood and tumor samples.

V shed 5 bases and J shed 0 bases, with 21 bases lying between them. The length of the CDR3 is 18 residues. CDR1 and CDR2 from the germline V gene are MNHEY and SVGEGT. Sample: tumor tissue. The source is a female donor with papillary thyroid cancer or a benign thyroid nodule (not recorded which). Some clones in this sample may be carry-over from other donors' samples. This rearrangement joins TRBV6-2 or TRBV6-3 to TRBJ2-3; no reliable D call. The CDR3 nucleotides read TGTGCCAGCAGTCGCGCTTGGAGCCCCACGGCTAGCACAGATACGCAGTATTTT. Its protein is CASSRAWSPTASTDTQYF.